What follows describes a single T cell receptor beta chain. This clone was detected a few times. The specificity of this receptor is unknown. Base qualities are not at hand, and no much larger clone is one base apart. The sample comes from a study of cytomegalovirus exposure and HLA in healthy donors (dated by TCRdb to between 2016 and 2019). Background on the whole study: An earlier analysis of around 600 of the donors reported approximately 290 Gb of sequence data and roughly 100 million unique TCR beta sequences from 150 million to 200 million T cells. Roughly 300 gigabases of sequencing data and roughly 90 million unique TCR sequences were included in an early release covering roughly 600 HLA-typed donors. Among the approximately 400 genotyped donors, about 83% belonged to the genetic ancestry cluster associated with self-reported Caucasian donors. The study was designed to test whether signatures of past pathogen exposure could be identified by cataloging public T cell receptors. The study used immunosequencing to profile the T cell repertoires of several hundred subjects and linked those repertoires to cytomegalovirus serostatus. Besides the first cohort of 550 to 750 subjects, a separate validation cohort made up of 120 different subjects was used. To predict cytomegalovirus infection status, the study combined high-throughput TCR immunosequencing, statistical association of individual TCRs with disease status, and machine learning. To study patterns of TCR occurrence, a later analysis re-analyzed previously published TCR beta repertoires from under 750 donors and added high-resolution HLA genotyping. In the later analysis, no new phenotypic data were used to find candidate immune exposures; instead, reliance was placed on TCR beta sequences and their occurrence across donors. An earlier analysis of roughly 600 of the donors used high-throughput TCR beta sequencing to judge whether each TCR beta V gene segment behaved as functional or pseudogenic. Donor age, sex, ethnicity and CMV serostatus were collected together with the repertoire data. A later genetic analysis took genome-wide SNP genotypes for about 55% of the 666 donors and used that subset as a discovery cohort. All discovery cohort repertoires had been generated using a single sequencing platform. HLA typing included class I and class II loci at four-digit resolution. The number of donors typed differed by locus, with 629-630 for A, B, C, DRB1 and DQB1, over 500 for DQA1, under 610 for DPA1, and around 450 for DPB1. Because of strong linkage in the cohort, 4 to 6 DR-DQ haplotypes were treated as single units for association and clustering. On average, 235,054 unique TCR beta nucleotide sequences were sequenced per donor among some 430 genotyped donors of the cohort, with around 19% of those sequences being non-productive.

Libraries came from the immunoSEQ multiplex PCR assay. For the multiplex PCR, a mixture combining 60 forward primers for TCR Vbeta segments and 13 reverse primers for TCR Jbeta segments was used. The CDR3 region of rearranged TCR beta genes was amplified from genomic DNA with a multiplex PCR assay. The amplified TCR beta libraries were sequenced on the Illumina HiSeq System as 87-base-pair reads. The published analysis was carried out like this. In a later analysis, about 80 million unique TCR beta chains were counted across the approximately 640 repertoires, and roughly 11 million of these chains were shared by at least two donors. A nearest-neighbor algorithm error-corrected the raw reads and collapsed the reads into unique sequences, merging closely related sequences to remove PCR and sequencing errors. To assign V, D and J gene segments, CDR3 sequences were aligned to IMGT reference sequences. For a sequence to be retained, a match of at least six nucleotides to both a V gene segment and a J gene segment was required. Rearrangements were classified as productive when the CDR3 lacked stop codons and remained in frame with V and J, and all other rearrangements were classified as non-productive. Following IMGT convention, CDR3 was defined as the stretch from the second conserved V-encoded cysteine up to the conserved J-encoded phenylalanine. In an earlier analysis of roughly 610 of the donors, sequences lacking an unambiguous match to a single V gene segment were excluded. In an earlier analysis of several hundred of the donors, V segments were called functional above 56.7% productive rearrangements and were called segregating when the between-donor standard deviation exceeded 5%. To diagnose cytomegalovirus status from the catalog of TCR beta chain sequences, a statistical classification framework was built. V and J gene assignment, in a later analysis, came from comparing TCR nucleotide sequences with IMGT/GENE-DB human TR gene sequences. In a later analysis, CDR3 sequences and most-parsimonious VDJ recombination scenarios were assigned using the TCRdist pipeline. A later analysis defined each TCR beta chain by its CDR3 amino acid sequence plus V-gene family, and excluded reads lacking a unique V-gene family. A later analysis removed 550 to 650 highly shared, low-generation-probability nucleotide sequences to deal with suspected cross-contamination and a sequencing artifact. A later analysis calculated a clonal expansion index for each public chain from normalized within-repertoire ranks of inferred template counts. A later analysis computed generation probabilities with a VDJ recombination model fitted to out-of-frame rearrangements, and checked the results against IGoR. A later analysis scored TCR-TCR, TCR-HLA and TCR-CMV co-occurrence with hypergeometric tests, applying a repertoire-size bias correction to TCR pairs. To estimate false discovery rates, a later analysis permuted the HLA or CMV assignments 20 times. A later analysis grouped co-occurring TCRs with DBSCAN, adding TCRdist sequence similarity when clustering within HLA-allele-positive subsets. Repertoires with fewer than 30,000 or more than 120,000 public chains were left out of co-occurrence clustering, as were roughly five repertoires with anomalous nucleotide sharing. TCRdb stores this immuneACCESS table with in-frame sequences only. Part of the clones is absent; in the studies checked, under half of the shortfall reflects unresolved V genes, and no reason is known for the rest. V, J and clone size are taken as reported in that table, and D and trimming were inferred from the DNA itself. The sample table records about 170,000 clones; roughly 88% of these occur just once. Approximately 1.2% of the sample belongs to the ten largest clones.

Paper-wide results and their limitations: The study gave a list of under 200 TCR beta chains associated with cytomegalovirus. Broadly in line with IMGT annotations, most TCR beta V segments showed up in productive rearrangements about 90% or about 30% of the time in an earlier analysis of around 550 of the donors. The authors suggested that the approach could potentially be extended to other disease states and immunological phenotypes. A later analysis associated about 17,000 TCR beta sequences with specific HLA alleles at a false discovery rate of 0.05. In a later analysis, TCR association rates were found to vary across HLA loci, with the most associated TCRs seen for DRB1 alleles and the fewest for HLA-C alleles. Assigning TCR associations to individual alleles was difficult when HLA alleles, especially DR and DQ, strongly co-occurred. An association between a missense DCLRE1C variant and V-gene and J-gene trimming of TCR beta chains was found in a later genetic analysis and replicated in an independent cohort. This cohort had only TCR beta chains sequenced, and the lack of alpha or paired-chain data limited which features could be detected. A group of highly shared sequence variants was considered likely to be a technical artifact of the sequencing pipeline. Roughly uniform sequencing depth across donors was assumed in presence/absence analyses, although this assumption may not hold. A further reported finding was that TCR beta sequences accurately predicted the HLA-A and HLA-B alleles for most subjects in the first cohort. In a later analysis, most CMV-associated TCR beta chains were found to appear HLA-restricted, with HLA associations seemingly driven largely by CMV exposure. Because HLA typing was unavailable for some donors at each locus, only the typed subset was used in association tests. Compared with equally common non-associated chains, HLA-associated TCR beta chains in a later analysis were more clonally expanded and had lower generation probabilities. Because counts were too low, fewer than 20 rarely observed V segments, including chromosome 9 orphons, were excluded from the earlier analysis of 587 of the donors. Three of the identified cytomegalovirus-associated TCR beta chains were confirmed in vitro to be specific for cytomegalovirus antigens. A later genetic analysis reported fewer N-insertions in productive TCRs among donors in an Asian-associated ancestry cluster than the approximately 670-donor mean. The 87-base-pair reads could not distinguish some IMGT-functional V segments, including TRBV6-2 and TRBV6-3, so those segments were excluded. The classifier was reported to diagnose cytomegalovirus status with high specificity and sensitivity in both the original cohort and the validation cohort. For the cohort, immune exposure information was limited to CMV serostatus. Linkage disequilibrium might explain the correlated functional status among segregating V segments, but an unknown experimental factor could not be ruled out. While some public TCRs were present in many individuals, most TCR sequences turned up only very rarely across donors. Several of the top co-occurrence clusters appeared to be linked to parvovirus B19, influenza, CMV and Epstein-Barr virus, according to a later analysis.

In total, 666 healthy bone marrow donors made up the cohort. All cohort members were sampled while nominally healthy, although unrecorded immune exposures were likely present. The donor was CMV seronegative and was included in the group of about 400 seronegative cohort members. Every donor gave a peripheral blood sample, and the peripheral blood mononuclear cells from that sample were used for TCR beta sequencing. The Qiagen DNeasy Blood Extraction Kit was used to extract genomic DNA from the blood cell samples. Looking up the germline V gene yields CDR1 MNHNS and CDR2 SASEGT. The CDR3 covers 14 residues, taking in both the cysteine and the phenylalanine. Here the CDR3 DNA is all that survives: 42 bases in frame from base 1. The junction carries 7 bases between V and J, which are trimmed by 1 base and 4 bases respectively.

The TCR sequence derives from a boy aged 2 to 10 in good health and CMV-seronegative. Material for sequencing was PBMCs. This receptor chain uses TRBV6-1 and TRBJ1-4; no D segment can be confidently identified. The nucleotide sequence reads as follows: TGTGCCAGCAGTGAAGGCAGCGGTAATGAAAAACTGTTTTTT. It translates as CASSEGSGNEKLFF.